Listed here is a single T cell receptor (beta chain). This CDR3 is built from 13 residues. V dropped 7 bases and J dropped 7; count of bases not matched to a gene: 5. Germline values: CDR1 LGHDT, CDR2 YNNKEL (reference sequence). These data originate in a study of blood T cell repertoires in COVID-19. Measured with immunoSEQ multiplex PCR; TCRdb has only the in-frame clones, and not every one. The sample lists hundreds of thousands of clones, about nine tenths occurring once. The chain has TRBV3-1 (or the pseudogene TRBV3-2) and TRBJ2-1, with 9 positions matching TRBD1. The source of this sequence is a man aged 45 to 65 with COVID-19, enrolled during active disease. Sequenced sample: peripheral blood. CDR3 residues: CASTRQGGNEQFF. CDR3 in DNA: TGTGCCAGCACAAGACAGGGGGGGAATGAGCAGTTCTTC.